A single sample gave rise to the 25 T cell receptor beta chains below, sequenced in a study of blood T cells in healthy people across ages. Primers used in a second PCR of roughly 7 to 12 cycles were a sample-barcoded 5' primer and a J-beta primer mix. In TCRdb, the 5' RACE reads were re-called with MiXCR into one record per CDR3 protein. The data show some 790,000 distinct CDR3 sequences, around 26% seen once. The specimen was blood. These receptor sequences come from an elderly woman in good health.

V usage is TRBV6-2 or TRBV6-3 and J usage is TRBJ2-1; 10 nucleotides line up with TRBD1. This CDR3 spans 14 amino acids. V gave up 6 bases and J gave up 7 bases; unmatched junction bases: 6. Germline CDR1 reads MNHEY; CDR2 reads SVGEGT. The CDR3 sequence is CASRNGGQGNEQFF. The CDR3 DNA reads as TGTGCCAGCAGAAACGGGGGACAGGGGAATGAGCAGTTCTTC.

This clonotype was seen ten or more times. The gene calls are TRBV12-3 or TRBV12-4 and TRBJ2-4, with TRBD1 identical over 7 bases. Trimming at V came to 3 bases and at J to 7 bases, leaving 6 bases not matched to a gene. The CDR3 loop spans 14 amino acids. Written as DNA, the CDR3 is TGTGCCAGCAGTTTTCAGGGGGACGGGAACATTCAGTACTTC. It codes for CASSFQGDGNIQYF.

This clonotype was counted only a few times. This chain links TRBV11-3 with TRBJ2-7, with unresolved D. This CDR3 is 13 amino acids long. V was cut by 3 bases and J by 0 bases, with 6 bases left in between. CDR1 and CDR2 (germline): SGHNT, YENEEA. CDR3 loop: CASSLEYSYEQYF. In DNA, the CDR3 is TGTGCCAGCAGCTTGGAGTACTCCTACGAGCAGTACTTC. Supplemented by reference TRBV11-3 and TRBJ2-7, the full variable domain reads EAGVVQSPRYKIIEKKQPVAFWCNPISGHNTLYWYLQNLGQGPELLIRYENEEAVDDSQLPKDRFSAERLKGVDSTLKIQPAELGDSAVYLCASSLEYSYEQYFGPGTRLTVT.

CDR3 in DNA: TGTGCCAGTGCCGGGACAGGGGGAACCGAAAAACTGTTTTTT. Protein product: CASAGTGGTEKLFF. This chain links TRBV19 with TRBJ1-4, with 11 bases aligning to TRBD1. Germline CDR1 reads LNHDA; CDR2 reads SQIVND (reference sequence). The CDR3 covers 14 residues. V trimming: 8 bases; J trimming: 8 bases; junction bases outside the gene matches: 7.

Remarks on this clonotype: A read error may be the cause here, since a much bigger clone is one base away. J is TRBJ2-3 and V is TRBV27; D call uncertain. V lost 0 bases and J lost 1, with 8 bases in between. Germline CDR1 MNHEY, CDR2 SMNVEV (reference sequence). This CDR3 has 15 amino acids. The CDR3 region has the DNA TGTGCCAGCAGTTTATCCGACCATCGCACAGATACGCAGTATTTT. Protein sequence: CASSLSDHRTDTQYF.

This clonotype was observed a few times. The genes are TRBV7-9 and TRBJ2-2; D is possibly TRBD1 (6 bases). V dropped 8 bases and J dropped 6 bases, with 16 bases sitting between them. CDR3 length equals 14 residues. Germline-derived CDR1 and CDR2 are SEHNR and FQNEAQ (reference sequence). In DNA form, the CDR3 reads TGTGCCAGCGGGGGCCTTTGGGCCTCCGGGGAGCTGTTTTTT. Amino acid sequence: CASGGLWASGELFF.

The chain recombines TRBV25-1 with TRBJ1-2; possibly TRBD1 for D (6 bases). The V end lost 0 bases, the J end lost 8 bases, and 16 bases lay between the germline ends. This CDR3 is 15 amino acids long. Germline CDR1 and CDR2: MGHDK and SYGVNS. The CDR3 sequence is CASSEYGGGAFGYTF. CDR3 sequence (DNA): TGTGCCAGCAGTGAATACGGGGGGGGCGCGTTCGGCTACACCTTC.

This clonotype was found many times. The CDR3 reads CSVDTPNYGYTF. Written as DNA, the CDR3 is TGCAGCGTTGACACGCCTAACTATGGCTACACCTTC. This sequence joins TRBV29-1 and TRBJ1-2; D uncertain. This CDR3 has 12 amino acids. V was clipped by 3 bases and J by 0 bases, with 5 bases between them. The germline V gene encodes CDR1 SQVTM and CDR2 ANQGSEA.

This clonotype has a handful of counts. V gene TRBV7-2 combines with J gene TRBJ2-2; 12 nucleotides agree with TRBD2. The V and J ends lost 5 bases and 2 bases, in that order; junction bases with no gene match: 6. The germline gives CDR1 SGHTA, CDR2 FQGNSA. This CDR3 has 17 amino acids. Here the CDR3 reads CASSRTSGVINTGELFF. The CDR3 coding sequence is TGTGCCAGCAGCAGGACTAGCGGGGTCATAAACACCGGGGAGCTGTTTTTT.

There are a few counts of this clonotype. The chain couples TRBV3-1 to TRBJ2-5; 10 bases fit TRBD2. V was pared by 10 bases and J by 5 bases, with 10 bases of the junction left unmatched. Germline loops: CDR1 LGHDT, CDR2 YNNKEL (reference sequence). CDR3 length: 14 amino acids. CDR3 protein: CAISKRGGVETQYF. CDR3 in DNA: TGTGCCATCTCAAAGCGGGGGGGGGTGGAGACCCAGTACTTC.

The sample holds a few counts of this clonotype. The rearrangement links TRBV7-2 to TRBJ2-4; D is unresolved. The CDR3 is made up of 11 amino acids. The V gene lost 3 bases and the J gene lost 13 bases, with 10 bases spanning the gap. Germline V gene lookup returns CDR1 SGHTA and CDR2 FQGNSA. The CDR3 region is CASSLFHEQYF. In DNA form, the CDR3 reads TGTGCCAGCAGCTTGTTCCATGAGCAGTACTTC.

The table lists this clonotype with many counts. Sequence at one end of the junction differs from germline and may be a read error. This chain links TRBV7-8 with TRBJ2-6; D not resolved. Germline V lookup: CDR1 SGHVS, CDR2 FQNEAQ. The CDR3 is 14 amino acids. The DNA for the CDR3 is TGTGCCAGCACCTTAGGGCCTGGGGCCAACGTCCTGACTTTC. Translated: CASTLGPGANVLTF. Full variable domain (rest looked up from reference TRBV7-8 and TRBJ2-6): GAGVSQSPRYKVAKRGQDVALRCDPISGHVSLFWYQQALGQGPEFLTYFQNEAQLDKSGLPSDRFFAERPEGSVSTLKIQRTQQEDSAVYLCASTLGPGANVLTFGAGSRLTVL.

The chain employs TRBV5-1 and TRBJ1-5; 10 bases match TRBD1. This CDR3 has 17 amino acids. CDR1 is SGHRS, CDR2 YFSETQ, per germline. V trimming: 4 bases; J trimming: 0 bases; junction bases outside the gene matches: 7. The CDR3 spells CASSPGQGPNSNQPQHF. DNA for the CDR3: TGCGCCAGCAGCCCGGGACAGGGGCCCAATAGCAATCAGCCCCAGCATTTT.

CDR3 in amino acids: CSANDRGVGNTIYF. CDR3 bases: TGCAGTGCTAACGACAGGGGAGTTGGAAACACCATATATTTT. The V and J genes are TRBV20-1 and TRBJ1-3; 8 nucleotides agree with TRBD1. J lost 3 bases, V lost 4 bases, and 5 bases had no gene match. Germline loops: CDR1 DFQATT, CDR2 SNEGSKA (reference sequence). The CDR3 covers 14 residues.

In this sample, this clonotype turned up many times. The chain couples TRBV20-1 to TRBJ2-1; 14 bases agree with TRBD2. V lost 6 bases, J lost 4 bases, and 8 bases stayed unmatched. The CDR3 contains 16 residues. Germline CDR1 and CDR2: DFQATT and SNEGSKA (reference sequence). The CDR3 here is CSAYRTSGGTYNEQFF. For the CDR3, the DNA is TGCAGTGCCTACCGGACTAGCGGGGGGACTTACAATGAGCAGTTCTTC.

This clonotype was counted ten times or more. The CDR3 sequence: CASSFPRFHRTYEQYF. CDR3 sequence (DNA): TGTGCCAGCAGTTTCCCCCGATTTCATCGAACCTACGAGCAGTACTTC. This rearrangement joins TRBV28 to TRBJ2-4; D call uncertain. The J call may be faulty, since TRBJ2-7 better matches the DNA end. Germline V lookup: CDR1 MDHEN, CDR2 SYDVKM. The CDR3 contains 16 residues.

This clonotype was seen repeatedly, ten times or more. CDR3 sequence reads: CSLRQNYGYTF. The CDR3 DNA sequence: TGCAGTCTGCGGCAGAACTATGGCTACACCTTC. The rearrangement joins TRBV20-1 to TRBJ1-2; no clear D. V gave up 8 bases and J gave up 2 bases, with 9 bases separating them. This CDR3 contains 11 residues. The germline gives CDR1 DFQATT, CDR2 SNEGSKA (reference sequence).

This clonotype was detected a few times. This could be a read error, since a much larger clone is one nucleotide away. The J gene is TRBJ1-2, the V gene TRBV12-3 or TRBV12-4, with D perhaps TRBD1 (5 bases). Trimming cost V 5 bases and J 4 bases, with 11 bases left between them. The CDR3 has 13 residues. DNA of the CDR3: TGTGCCAGCAGTCCCACAGGCGCCTATGGCTACACCTTC. Its translation is CASSPTGAYGYTF.

A few counts support this clonotype. A read error is possible here, since a much larger clone lies one base away. V usage is TRBV7-9 and J usage is TRBJ2-5; D gene unclear. CDR1 is SEHNR, CDR2 FQNEAQ, per germline (reference sequence). CDR3 size: 12 residues. As DNA, the CDR3 is TGTGCCAGCAGCTATGAGAAAGAGCCCCAGTACTTC. Translation: CASSYEKEPQYF. The full variable domain, with the rest looked up from reference TRBV7-9 and TRBJ2-5, is DTGVSQNPRHKITKRGQNVTFRCDPISEHNRLYWYRQTLGQGPEFLTYFQNEAQLEKSRLLSDRFSAERPKGSFSTLEIQRTEQGDSAMYLCASSYEKEPQYFGPGTRLLVL.

This clonotype was counted a few times. A read error may be the cause here, since a much bigger clone is one base away. The chain's CDR3 is CSASRGPSYNEQYF. In DNA form, the CDR3 reads TGCAGTGCTAGTAGGGGCCCCTCCTACAATGAGCAGTACTTC. The genes are TRBV20-1 and TRBJ2-1; a weak D match, TRBD1 (5 bases). The DNA matches TRBJ2-7 better at its end, which makes the J call doubtful. There are 14 residues in the CDR3. Germline assignment: CDR1 DFQATT and CDR2 SNEGSKA (reference sequence).

This clonotype was observed a few times. The V call is TRBV20-1, the J call TRBJ1-5, with 8 bases identical to TRBD1. With 1 base clipped from V and 6 bases from J, the junction kept 8 bases outside the gene matches. In germline, CDR1 is DFQATT, CDR2 SNEGSKA (reference sequence). The CDR3 loop spans 15 amino acids. CDR3 amino acids: CSARGQGSVGQPQHF. The CDR3 bases are TGCAGTGCTAGAGGACAGGGGTCCGTGGGTCAGCCCCAGCATTTT.

This clonotype was observed at least ten times. The chain is built from TRBV30 and TRBJ2-4; the match to TRBD1 covers 9 bases. The CDR3 runs to 13 residues. Germline CDR1 GTSNPN, CDR2 SVGIG (reference sequence). The CDR3 is CAYRGLAKNIQYF. CDR3 sequence (DNA): TGTGCGTACAGGGGGCTAGCCAAAAACATTCAGTACTTC.

This clonotype was seen a handful of times. The rearrangement links TRBV20-1 to TRBJ1-2; possible D gene TRBD1, 5 bases. The germline V gene has CDR1 DFQATT and CDR2 SNEGSKA (reference sequence). V was clipped by 5 bases and J by 2 bases, with 12 bases between them. The CDR3 has 13 amino acids. The CDR3 loop reads CSARGTVNYGYTF. Written as DNA, the CDR3 is TGCAGTGCTCGTGGGACGGTGAACTATGGCTACACCTTC.

This clonotype has just a few counts. A much larger clone sits a single nucleotide away, making a read error possible. The rearrangement joins TRBV12-3 or TRBV12-4 to TRBJ2-1, with 8 bases aligning to TRBD1. There are 14 residues in the CDR3. V lost 2 bases and J lost 9; bases outside the gene matches: 6. CDR3 coding DNA: TGTGCCAGCAGTTTAAGCCGGACAGGGATTGAGCAGTTCTTC. Amino acids: CASSLSRTGIEQFF.

This clonotype showed up just once. CDR3 loop: CASSKGKQGADNSPRHF. CDR3 coding DNA: TGTGCCAGCAGCAAAGGAAAACAGGGGGCTGATAATTCACCCCGCCACTTT. V and J are TRBV21-1 and TRBJ1-6; the listed D gene, TRBD1, was not tested against the DNA. TRBV21-1 counts as a pseudogene. The CDR3 has 17 amino acids.